This T cell receptor (beta chain) was documented in a study of blood T cell repertoires in COVID-19. About the study: Some COVID-19 samples were acute and others convalescent; all came from the United States, Italy and Spain. The analysed material was cDNA or gDNA that came from T cells, B-cell-depleted T cells, or PBMCs.

As handled by the study authors: Using reference gene primer amplification, nucleated cell counts were estimated. Measured with immunoSEQ multiplex PCR; TCRdb has only the in-frame clones, and not every one. That table gives V, J and clone size, and the DNA gave D and trimming. The repertoire consists of 440,000 or so clones, with around 89% occurring once and the leading ten covering roughly 1.6%. The CDR3 totals 13 residues. Trimming cost V 11 bases and J 5 bases; bases outside gene matches: 11. Germline V gene lookup returns CDR1 SGHNT and CDR2 YENEEA. Seattle patients were enrolled during active infection and followed longitudinally.

The rearrangement uses TRBV11-3 and TRBJ2-7, with 8 bases that match TRBD1. This TCR came from a woman in her thirties or forties with COVID-19, enrolled during active disease. The source material was peripheral blood. As DNA, the CDR3 is TGTGCCTCGAGCCTTGGACAGGGTAACGAGCAGTACTTC. This translates into CASSLGQGNEQYF.